Below are 21 T cell receptor beta chains sequenced from a single sample in a study of blood T cells in healthy people across ages. Combining a sample-barcoded 5' primer with a J-beta primer mix, a second PCR ran for about 7 to 11 cycles. TCRdb processed the 5' RACE reads anew with MiXCR; each CDR3 protein has one entry. The sample shows fewer than 800,000 distinct CDR3 sequences, over 45% of them seen only once. The sequencing sample was made of blood. The receptors originated from an older woman in good health.

This sequence joins TRBV5-1 and TRBJ1-2; possibly TRBD1 for D (6 bases). V lost 6 bases and J 8 bases, leaving 20 bases between the germline ends. Germline V CDR1 and CDR2: SGHRS, YFSETQ. The CDR3 is 14 residues long. CDR3 DNA: TGCGCCAGCACCTTTGAAGGGGGGCGCGGAGGCTACACCTTC. Amino acid sequence: CASTFEGGRGGYTF.

This clonotype occurred a few times. V gene TRBV5-1 combines with J gene TRBJ2-4; TRBD1 aligns across 8 bases. The V and J ends lost 0 bases and 8 bases, in that order; junction bases with no gene match: 7. There are 15 residues in the CDR3. Germline-derived CDR1 and CDR2 are SGHRS and YFSETQ. CDR3 DNA sequence: TGCGCCAGCAGCTTGGTGGACAGGGTGGGGGACATTCAGTACTTC. Amino acids: CASSLVDRVGDIQYF.

The V and J genes are TRBV3-1 and TRBJ1-6; possibly TRBD1 for D (5 bases). Germline V CDR1 and CDR2: LGHDT, YNNKEL (reference sequence). The germline V and J ends were trimmed by 1 base and 7 bases, with 8 bases remaining between them. This CDR3 has 14 residues. The CDR3 nucleotides read TGTGCCAGCAGCCAAGTACAGGAAAATTCACCCCTCCACTTT. It encodes CASSQVQENSPLHF.

The V call is TRBV29-1, the J call TRBJ1-1, with D tentatively TRBD1 (5 bases). Germline CDR1 SQVTM, CDR2 ANQGSEA. This CDR3 is 12 amino acids long. Trimming cost V 7 bases and J 5 bases, with 14 bases left between them. The CDR3 spells CSGGIGGTEAFF. Written as DNA, the CDR3 is TGCAGCGGGGGGATAGGCGGAACTGAAGCTTTCTTT. The full variable domain, rest sourced from reference TRBV29-1 and TRBJ1-1, is SAVISQKPSRDICQRGTSLTIQCQVDSQVTMMFWYRQQPGQSLTLIATANQGSEATYESGFVIDKFPISRPNLTFSTLTVSNMSPEDSSIYLCSGGIGGTEAFFGQGTRLTVV.

The rearrangement joins TRBV7-2 to TRBJ2-7, with no clear D. With 0 bases removed from V and 6 bases from J, the gap between germline ends came to 6 bases. CDR1 and CDR2 (germline): SGHTA, FQGNSA. The CDR3 is made up of 12 amino acids. The CDR3 is CASSLALFEQYF. In nucleotides, the CDR3 is TGTGCCAGCAGCTTAGCGCTGTTCGAGCAGTACTTC. The variable domain in full, completed from reference TRBV7-2 and TRBJ2-7, reads GAGVSQSPSNKVTEKGKDVELRCDPISGHTALYWYRQSLGQGLEFLIYFQGNSAPDKSGLPSDRFSAERTGGSVSTLTIQRTQQEDSAVYLCASSLALFEQYFGPGTRLTVT.

The J gene is TRBJ2-7, the V gene TRBV5-1; D may be TRBD2 (5 bases). The J call may be incorrect, as the DNA end agrees better with TRBJ2-5. CDR1 is SGHRS, CDR2 YFSETQ, per germline. The length of the CDR3 is 15 residues. This CDR3 reads CASSLEGELWETQYF. As DNA, the CDR3 is TGCGCCAGCAGCTTAGAGGGCGAGCTTTGGGAGACCCAGTACTTC.

The gene calls are TRBV5-6 and TRBJ2-5; no firm D call. V shed 4 bases and J shed 4 bases, with 14 bases lying between them. Germline V gene data show CDR1 as SGHDT and CDR2 as YYEEEE. The CDR3 spans 14 residues. CDR3: CASSPVKKGETQYF. The CDR3, as DNA: TGTGCCAGCAGCCCGGTCAAAAAGGGAGAGACCCAGTACTTC.

The CDR3 coding sequence is TGCGCCAGCAGCTTTCAGGCCGAAGCGTTTGGGGCCAACGTCCTGACTTTC. Translated, it gives CASSFQAEAFGANVLTF. V is TRBV4-3 and J is TRBJ2-6; D not resolved. The V gene lost 5 bases and the J gene lost 3 bases, with 17 bases spanning the gap. Germline lookup yields CDR1 LGHNA and CDR2 YSLEER. CDR3 size: 17 residues.

The chain uses TRBV29-1 and TRBJ2-3, with 7 bases aligning to TRBD2. CDR3 length: 16 amino acids. The germline V gene encodes CDR1 SQVTM and CDR2 ANQGSEA. V shed 3 bases, J shed 1 base, and the junction held 10 bases outside the gene matches. DNA of the CDR3: TGCAGCGTTGATGGGTGGGAGGGCCAGGGCACAGATACGCAGTATTTT. This encodes CSVDGWEGQGTDTQYF.

This clonotype has only a few counts. The V call is TRBV12-3 or TRBV12-4, the J call TRBJ2-7; unclear D gene. The CDR3 loop spans 12 amino acids. The V gene lost 4 bases and the J gene lost 3 bases, with 7 bases spanning the gap. CDR3 nucleotide sequence: TGTGCCAGCAGTTCTATAGGCTACGAGCAGTACTTC. It translates to CASSSIGYEQYF.

This sequence joins TRBV6-2 or TRBV6-3 and TRBJ1-1; 9 nucleotides line up with TRBD1. From germline, CDR1 is MNHEY and CDR2 SVGEGT. This CDR3 is 16 amino acids long. Trimming cost V 6 bases and J 6 bases; bases outside gene matches: 14. In nucleotides, the CDR3 is TGTGCCAGCAGCCCCGGGACAGGGACTATGAGGGCTGAAGCTTTCTTT. Its protein is CASSPGTGTMRAEAFF.

V usage is TRBV29-1 and J usage is TRBJ2-3; D is uncertain. This CDR3 comprises 14 residues. Germline-derived CDR1 and CDR2 are SQVTM and ANQGSEA. V was trimmed by 4 bases and J by 4 bases, leaving 15 bases between them. DNA for the CDR3: TGCAGCGTTGTCGGCCCCTCAAGAGCAGATACGCAGTATTTT. Translation gives CSVVGPSRADTQYF.

This clonotype was seen a single time. The chain recombines TRBV20-1 with TRBJ2-3; TRBD1 agrees at 11 bases. The CDR3 covers 14 residues. Trimming removed 2 bases from V and 3 bases from J; junction bases left unmatched: 1. Germline V gene lookup returns CDR1 DFQATT and CDR2 SNEGSKA (reference sequence). CDR3 residues: CSARRDRGTDTQYF. Here the CDR3 DNA reads TGCAGTGCTAGACGGGACAGGGGGACAGATACGCAGTATTTT.

The chain carries TRBV7-9 and TRBJ2-6, with unresolved D. Trimming took 1 base from V and 0 from J, leaving 7 bases between them. Germline V CDR1 and CDR2: SEHNR, FQNEAQ (reference sequence). This CDR3 is 16 amino acids long. DNA of the CDR3: TGTGCCAGCAGCTTAGAACATGGCTCTGGGGCCAACGTCCTGACTTTC. Amino acid sequence: CASSLEHGSGANVLTF.

Notes on this clonotype: This could be a read error, since a much larger clone is one nucleotide away. V is TRBV29-1 and J is TRBJ2-5; D may correspond to TRBD1 or TRBD2 (5 bases each). Deletions cut 3 bases from V and 4 bases from J, with 12 bases between. This CDR3 region has 13 residues. The germline gives CDR1 SQVTM, CDR2 ANQGSEA. The CDR3 spells CSVESSGGETQYF. In DNA, the CDR3 is TGCAGCGTTGAGTCTTCTGGGGGAGAGACCCAGTACTTC.

The genes are TRBV12-5 and TRBJ2-1; D gene unclear. The CDR3 contains 14 residues. The V gene lost 6 bases and the J gene lost 0 bases, with 9 bases spanning the gap. Germline values: CDR1 LGHNT, CDR2 FRNRAP. CDR3 sequence (DNA): TGTGCTAGTGGGGAACAGAGCTCCTACAATGAGCAGTTCTTC. As protein: CASGEQSSYNEQFF.

The chain links TRBV12-3 or TRBV12-4 to TRBJ2-5, with TRBD1 identical over 7 bases. The CDR3 runs to 12 residues. The junction had 7 bases not matched to a gene; V was cut back by 4 bases and J by 11 bases. CDR3 DNA: TGTGCCAGCAGTTCAAACAGGGGCGCGCAGTACTTC. Translated: CASSSNRGAQYF.

This clonotype has more than one count but fewer than ten. CDR3 nucleotide sequence: TGTGCCAGTATAAGAGGAGGAGGCAATGAGCAGTTCTTC. As protein: CASIRGGGNEQFF. This chain connects TRBV28 to TRBJ2-1; D possibly corresponds to TRBD2 (5 bases). There are 13 residues in the CDR3. The V end was cut by 9 bases, the J end by 6 bases, with 15 bases between. Germline-derived CDR1 and CDR2 are MDHEN and SYDVKM.

The sample holds one count of this clonotype. The rearrangement links TRBV20-1 to TRBJ2-7; D call uncertain. The end of the DNA is better explained by TRBJ2-5, so the J call may be wrong. The germline gives CDR1 DFQATT, CDR2 SNEGSKA (reference sequence). The CDR3 length is 13 residues. CDR3 residues: CSANYPWKETQYF. The CDR3 nucleotides are TGCAGTGCGAATTACCCGTGGAAAGAGACCCAGTACTTC.

The genes are TRBV28 and TRBJ2-7, with D perhaps given as TRBD1 or TRBD2 (6 bases each). Trimming shortened V by 10 bases and J by 1 base, and 20 bases separated the two germline ends. CDR1 and CDR2 (germline): MDHEN, SYDVKM. CDR3 length: 15 residues. CDR3 coding DNA: TGTGCCACGTACCACGAGGGGGGCCTTTCCTACGAGCAGTACTTC. As protein: CATYHEGGLSYEQYF.

The table lists this clonotype with many counts. The chain joins TRBV5-1 to TRBJ2-3; 13 bases align to TRBD2. This CDR3 has 18 amino acids. Germline V gene data show CDR1 as SGHRS and CDR2 as YFSETQ. Trimming at V came to 2 bases and at J to 3 bases, leaving 9 bases not matched to a gene. Here the CDR3 reads CASSFTPGTSGTTDTQYF. The CDR3 nucleotides are TGCGCCAGCAGCTTTACTCCCGGGACTAGCGGGACGACAGATACGCAGTATTTT.